Sequencing of this T cell receptor beta chain was carried out in a study of PD-1 blockade in classical Hodgkin lymphoma. Study-wide results and caveats: Exclusion covered patients beginning nivolumab under 1 year post-ASCT.

The V gene lost 3 bases and the J gene lost 4 bases, with 12 bases spanning the gap. Germline CDR1 is MDHEN and CDR2 is SYDVKM. The CDR3 totals 14 residues. Here immunoSEQ multiplex PCR was the method, and the copy in TCRdb shows in-frame clones only, minus some. This sample has 25,000 to 35,000 clones, with roughly 71% found just once. All patients relapsed after autologous stem cell transplantation, and brentuximab vedotin exposure varied. Patients' outcomes at their best amounted to complete response, partial response or progressive disease. As to this clone: Antigen unknown.

The clonotype comes from a human donor with classical Hodgkin lymphoma. Material: peripheral blood mononuclear cells (PBMCs), obtained before the second cycle of nivolumab. The chain uses TRBV28 and TRBJ1-1; D uncertain. CDR3 DNA: TGTGCCAGCAGTTTGATTGTTCTGGGCACTGAAGCTTTCTTT. Translated, it gives CASSLIVLGTEAFF.